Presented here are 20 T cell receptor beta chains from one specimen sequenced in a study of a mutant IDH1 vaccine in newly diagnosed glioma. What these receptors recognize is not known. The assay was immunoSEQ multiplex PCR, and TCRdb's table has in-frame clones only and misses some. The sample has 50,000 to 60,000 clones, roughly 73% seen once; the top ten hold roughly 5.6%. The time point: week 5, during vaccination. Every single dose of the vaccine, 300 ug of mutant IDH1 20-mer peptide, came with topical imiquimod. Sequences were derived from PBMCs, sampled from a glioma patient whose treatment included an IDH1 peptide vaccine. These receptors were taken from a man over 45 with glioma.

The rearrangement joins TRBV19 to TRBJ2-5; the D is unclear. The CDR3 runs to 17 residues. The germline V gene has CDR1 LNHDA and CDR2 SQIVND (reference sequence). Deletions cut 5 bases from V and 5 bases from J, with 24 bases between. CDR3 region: CASSATPRAVRYETQYF. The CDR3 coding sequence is TGTGCCAGTAGTGCTACTCCCCGCGCGGTGAGGTACGAGACCCAGTACTTC.

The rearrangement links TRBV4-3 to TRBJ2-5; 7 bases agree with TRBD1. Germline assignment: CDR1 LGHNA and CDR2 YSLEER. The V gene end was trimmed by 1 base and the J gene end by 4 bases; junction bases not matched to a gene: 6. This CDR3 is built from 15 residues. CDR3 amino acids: CASSQGLAGGETQYF. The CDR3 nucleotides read TGCGCCAGCAGCCAAGGGTTGGCAGGGGGAGAGACCCAGTACTTC.

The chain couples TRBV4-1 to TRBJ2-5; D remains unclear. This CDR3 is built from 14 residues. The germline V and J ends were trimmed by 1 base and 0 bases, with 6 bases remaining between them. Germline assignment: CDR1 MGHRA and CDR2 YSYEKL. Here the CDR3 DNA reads TGCGCCAGCAGCCAAGGACACGACCAAGAGACCCAGTACTTC. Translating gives CASSQGHDQETQYF.

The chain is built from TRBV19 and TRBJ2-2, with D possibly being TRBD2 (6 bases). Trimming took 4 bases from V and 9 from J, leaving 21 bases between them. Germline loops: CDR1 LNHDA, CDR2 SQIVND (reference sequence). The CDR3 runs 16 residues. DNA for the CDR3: TGTGCCAGTAGTACGCCCGACACTAGCTTAAGTAGGGAGCTGTTTTTT. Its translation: CASSTPDTSLSRELFF. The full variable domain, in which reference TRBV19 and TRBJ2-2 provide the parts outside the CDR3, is DGGITQSPKYLFRKEGQNVTLSCEQNLNHDAMYWYRQDPGQGLRLIYYSQIVNDFQKGDIAEGYSVSREKKESFPLTVTSAQKNPTAFYLCASSTPDTSLSRELFFGEGSRLTVL.

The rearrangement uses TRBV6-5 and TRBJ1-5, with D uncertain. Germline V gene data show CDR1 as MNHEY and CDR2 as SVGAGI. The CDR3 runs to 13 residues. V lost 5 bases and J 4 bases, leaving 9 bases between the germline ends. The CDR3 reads CASSRTENQPQHF. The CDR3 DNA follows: TGTGCCAGCAGTCGGACCGAGAATCAGCCCCAGCATTTT.

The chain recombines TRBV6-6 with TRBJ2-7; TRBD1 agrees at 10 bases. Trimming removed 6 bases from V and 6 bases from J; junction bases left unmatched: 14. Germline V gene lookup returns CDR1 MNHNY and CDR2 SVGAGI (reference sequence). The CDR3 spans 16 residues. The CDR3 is CASRETSGTGVREQYF. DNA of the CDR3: TGTGCCAGCAGAGAAACATCCGGGACAGGGGTGCGCGAGCAGTACTTC.

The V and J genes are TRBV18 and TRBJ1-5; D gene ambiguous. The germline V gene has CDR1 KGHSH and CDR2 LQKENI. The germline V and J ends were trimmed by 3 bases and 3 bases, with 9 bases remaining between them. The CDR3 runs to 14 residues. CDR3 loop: CASSPSTLNQPQHF. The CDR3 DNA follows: TGTGCCAGCTCACCGTCTACCCTCAATCAGCCCCAGCATTTT.

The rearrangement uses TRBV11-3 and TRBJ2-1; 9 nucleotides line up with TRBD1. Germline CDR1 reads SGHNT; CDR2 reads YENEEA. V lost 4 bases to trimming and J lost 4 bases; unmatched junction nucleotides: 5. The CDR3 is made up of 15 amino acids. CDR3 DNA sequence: TGTGCCAGCAGCTCCGCCGGGACAGGGTACAATGAGCAGTTCTTC. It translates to CASSSAGTGYNEQFF.

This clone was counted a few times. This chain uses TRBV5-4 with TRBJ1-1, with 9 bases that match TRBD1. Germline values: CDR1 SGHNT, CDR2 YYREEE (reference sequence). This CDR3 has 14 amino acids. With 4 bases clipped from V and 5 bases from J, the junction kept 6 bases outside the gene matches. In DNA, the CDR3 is TGTGCCAGCAGCGCGGACAGGGGAGTGACTGAAGCTTTCTTT. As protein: CASSADRGVTEAFF.

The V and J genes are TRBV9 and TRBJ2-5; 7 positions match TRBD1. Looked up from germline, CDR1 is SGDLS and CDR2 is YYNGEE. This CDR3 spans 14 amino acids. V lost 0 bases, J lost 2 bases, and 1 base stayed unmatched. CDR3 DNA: TGTGCCAGCAGCGTAGGGACAGGACAAGAGACCCAGTACTTC. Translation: CASSVGTGQETQYF.

The CDR3, as DNA: TGTGCCAGCAGCCTCCTCGGCCAAGAGACCCAGTACTTC. Its translation: CASSLLGQETQYF. The chain couples TRBV14 to TRBJ2-5; D gene ambiguous. V lost 4 bases to trimming and J lost 1 base, with 7 bases between them. Germline assignment: CDR1 SGHDN and CDR2 FVKESK. The CDR3 consists of 13 residues.

CDR3 in DNA: TGTGCCAGCAGCCTGACAGGGAACGGAGTCTATGGCTACACCTTC. This gives the protein CASSLTGNGVYGYTF. This chain uses TRBV7-2 with TRBJ1-2; TRBD1 matches 7 bases. V was pared by 5 bases and J by 4 bases, with 10 bases of the junction left unmatched. The CDR3 runs 15 residues. Germline values: CDR1 SGHTA, CDR2 FQGNSA.

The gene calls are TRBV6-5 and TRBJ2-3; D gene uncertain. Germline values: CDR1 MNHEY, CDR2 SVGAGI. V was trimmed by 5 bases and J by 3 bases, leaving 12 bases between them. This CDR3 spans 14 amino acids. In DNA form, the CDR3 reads TGTGCCAGCAGTACGCCTGGTGTAACAGATACGCAGTATTTT. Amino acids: CASSTPGVTDTQYF.

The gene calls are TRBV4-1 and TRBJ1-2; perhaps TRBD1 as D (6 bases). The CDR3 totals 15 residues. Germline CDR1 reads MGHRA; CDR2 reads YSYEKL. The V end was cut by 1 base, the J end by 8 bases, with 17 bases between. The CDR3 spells CASSQVGGRGDGYTF. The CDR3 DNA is TGCGCCAGCAGCCAAGTCGGGGGCAGGGGCGACGGCTACACCTTC.

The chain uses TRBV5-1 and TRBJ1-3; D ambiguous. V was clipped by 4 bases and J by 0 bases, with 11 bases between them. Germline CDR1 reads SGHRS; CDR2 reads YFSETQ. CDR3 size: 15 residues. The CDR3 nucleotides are TGCGCCAGCAGCGGGCCTGGAAGCTCTGGAAACACCATATATTTT. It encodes CASSGPGSSGNTIYF.

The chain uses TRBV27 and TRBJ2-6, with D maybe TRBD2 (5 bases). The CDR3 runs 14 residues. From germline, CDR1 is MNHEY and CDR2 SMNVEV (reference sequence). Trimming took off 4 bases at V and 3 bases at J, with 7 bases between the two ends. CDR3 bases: TGTGCCAGCAGTTCCGGGGTTGGGGCCAACGTCCTGACTTTC. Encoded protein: CASSSGVGANVLTF. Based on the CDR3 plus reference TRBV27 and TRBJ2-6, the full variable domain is EAQVTQNPRYLITVTGKKLTVTCSQNMNHEYMSWYRQDPGLGLRQIYYSMNVEVTDKGDVPEGYKVSRKEKRNFPLILESPSPNQTSLYFCASSSGVGANVLTFGAGSRLTVL.

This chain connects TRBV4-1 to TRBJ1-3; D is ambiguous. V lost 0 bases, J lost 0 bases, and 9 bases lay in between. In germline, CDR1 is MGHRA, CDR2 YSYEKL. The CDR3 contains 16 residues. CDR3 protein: CASSQEEAYSGNTIYF. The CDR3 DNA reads TGCGCCAGCAGCCAAGAAGAGGCCTACTCTGGAAACACCATATATTTT.

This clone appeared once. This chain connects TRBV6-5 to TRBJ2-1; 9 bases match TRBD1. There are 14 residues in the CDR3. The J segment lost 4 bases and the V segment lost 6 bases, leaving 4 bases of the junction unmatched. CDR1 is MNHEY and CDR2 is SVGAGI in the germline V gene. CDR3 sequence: CASRDRGGYNEQFF. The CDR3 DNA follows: TGTGCCAGCAGAGACAGGGGGGGATACAATGAGCAGTTCTTC.

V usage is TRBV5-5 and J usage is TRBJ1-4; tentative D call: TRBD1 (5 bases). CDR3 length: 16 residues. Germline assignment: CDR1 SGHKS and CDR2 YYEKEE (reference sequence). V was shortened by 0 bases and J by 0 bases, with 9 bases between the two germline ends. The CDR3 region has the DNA TGTGCCAGCAGCTTGGGAACGGGGGCAACTAATGAAAAACTGTTTTTT. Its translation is CASSLGTGATNEKLFF.

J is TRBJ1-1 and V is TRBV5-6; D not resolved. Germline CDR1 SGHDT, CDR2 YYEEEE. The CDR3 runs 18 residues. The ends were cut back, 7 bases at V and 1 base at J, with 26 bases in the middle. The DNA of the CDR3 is TGTGCCAGCGGACTAAGGGAGGTGAGGGTGGGGAAGAACACTGAAGCTTTCTTT. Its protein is CASGLREVRVGKNTEAFF.